The 11 T cell receptor beta chains presented below share a single source sample, sequenced in a study of blood T cell repertoires in COVID-19. Clones were read by immunoSEQ multiplex PCR, and TCRdb kept only the in-frame ones, dropping some. The data hold over 75,000 clones, with around 86% observed a single time. Source material: peripheral blood. These receptors all come from a human donor in a cohort sampled during active COVID-19.

The rearrangement joins TRBV5-1 to TRBJ2-3, with TRBD1 matching 8 bases. The CDR3 has 16 amino acids. From germline, CDR1 is SGHRS and CDR2 YFSETQ. The V and J ends lost 0 bases and 0 bases, in that order; junction bases with no gene match: 3. The CDR3 loop reads CASSLDGTGSTDTQYF. CDR3 DNA: TGCGCCAGCAGCTTGGATGGGACAGGAAGCACAGATACGCAGTATTTT.

The table lists this clone with a count of one. The rearrangement links TRBV19 to TRBJ2-3; 11 bases are a match to TRBD1. With 1 base clipped from V and 6 bases from J, the junction kept 9 bases outside the gene matches. The CDR3 length is 17 residues. Germline CDR1 LNHDA, CDR2 SQIVND (reference sequence). CDR3 nucleotide sequence: TGTGCCAGTAGTATAGCAAGAAGGACAGGGGGCCGGGATACGCAGTATTTT. This sequence encodes CASSIARRTGGRDTQYF.

The chain joins TRBV11-2 to TRBJ1-2; the match to TRBD1 covers 9 bases. Germline trimming cut 1 base from V and 8 bases from J; bases unmatched to any gene: 14. The germline V gene has CDR1 SGHAT and CDR2 FQNNGV. This CDR3 region has 17 residues. The CDR3 region is CASSLGRDRADSGGYTF. The CDR3 DNA follows: TGTGCCAGCAGCTTAGGTCGGGACAGGGCCGATTCGGGGGGCTACACCTTC.

The chain recombines TRBV19 with TRBJ1-2, with 7 bases lining up with TRBD1. The V segment lost 0 bases and the J segment 4 bases; nucleotides outside the gene matches: 2. Germline V gives CDR1 LNHDA, CDR2 SQIVND (reference sequence). The CDR3 is made up of 14 amino acids. CDR3 DNA: TGTGCCAGTAGTATAGACACAGGGGTCTATGGCTACACCTTC. Translating it yields CASSIDTGVYGYTF.

The genes are TRBV6-5 and TRBJ1-4; D gene uncertain. The CDR3 loop spans 15 amino acids. V was trimmed by 7 bases and J by 4 bases, leaving 16 bases between them. Germline V gene lookup returns CDR1 MNHEY and CDR2 SVGAGI. The chain's CDR3 is CASTSRPEGNEKLFF. CDR3 DNA sequence: TGTGCCAGCACCTCCCGGCCCGAGGGTAATGAAAAACTGTTTTTT.

CDR3: CASSLFLAGDPIQYF. The DNA of the CDR3 is TGTGCCAGCAGCTTGTTTCTTGCGGGAGATCCTATCCAGTACTTC. V gene TRBV7-9 combines with J gene TRBJ2-5; the match to TRBD2 covers 7 bases. Trimming cost V 3 bases and J 10 bases; bases outside gene matches: 14. The CDR3 consists of 15 residues. Germline-derived CDR1 and CDR2 are SEHNR and FQNEAQ (reference sequence).

The V and J genes are TRBV21-1 and TRBJ2-7; the D call in the table, TRBD2, was not verified against the DNA. TRBV21-1 corresponds to a pseudogene. There are 21 residues in the CDR3. In DNA, the CDR3 is TGTGCCAGCAGCAAAGGTATTAGGTCCGGGACTCAAGGGACCCGACCCTACGAGCAGTACTTC. It is translated as CASSKGIRSGTQGTRPYEQYF.

J is TRBJ2-7 and V is TRBV29-1, with TRBD1 identical over 9 bases. The CDR3 is 15 residues long. Germline V gene data show CDR1 as SQVTM and CDR2 as ANQGSEA. The V and J ends lost 2 bases and 5 bases, in that order; junction bases with no gene match: 10. The CDR3 sequence is CSVEREGTGNHEQYF. The CDR3 bases are TGCAGCGTTGAAAGGGAAGGGACAGGGAACCACGAGCAGTACTTC.

This clone was counted a single time. This rearrangement joins TRBV5-1 to TRBJ2-1, with 7 positions matching TRBD2. Per germline, CDR1 SGHRS and CDR2 YFSETQ. The CDR3 is made up of 15 amino acids. Trimming removed 0 bases from V and 4 bases from J; junction bases left unmatched: 4. The CDR3 region is CASSLDSGRYNEQFF. In DNA form, the CDR3 reads TGCGCCAGCAGCTTGGATAGCGGGCGTTACAATGAGCAGTTCTTC.

The chain is built from TRBV18 and TRBJ1-2; unclear D gene. The CDR3 is 16 residues long. The V and J ends lost 1 base and 1 base respectively, with 13 bases between them. Germline-derived CDR1 and CDR2 are KGHSH and LQKENI. CDR3 DNA: TGTGCCAGCTCACCACAAAAAGAGAAATTTAACTATGGCTACACCTTC. It encodes CASSPQKEKFNYGYTF.

This clone was observed once. The chain recombines TRBV5-6 with TRBJ2-5, with D possibly matching TRBD2 (5 bases). Germline CDR1 reads SGHDT; CDR2 reads YYEEEE. CDR3 length equals 15 residues. With 3 bases removed from V and 4 bases from J, the gap between germline ends came to 16 bases. The CDR3: CASSSPSREGETQYF. The CDR3 coding sequence is TGTGCCAGCAGCTCCCCCTCCCGGGAAGGAGAGACCCAGTACTTC. Based on the CDR3 plus reference TRBV5-6 and TRBJ2-5, the full variable domain is DAGVTQSPTHLIKTRGQQVTLRCSPKSGHDTVSWYQQALGQGPQFIFQYYEEEERQRGNFPDRFSGHQFPNYSSELNVNALLLGDSALYLCASSSPSREGETQYFGPGTRLLVL.